Listed here are 14 T cell receptor beta chains from one sample, sequenced in a study of blood T cells in healthy people across ages (dated by TCRdb to between 2014 and 2017). Libraries were made using 5' RACE. These reads were obtained on an Illumina HiSeq 2500. The second PCR ran for roughly 7 to 12 cycles and used a J-beta primer mix along with a sample-barcoded 5' primer. TCRdb's own reprocessing of the public reads used fastp at Q25 and MiXCR and kept productive beta chains. One record per CDR3 amino acid sequence lists the most common genes and DNA. For this sample there are 500,000 to 600,000 distinct CDR3 sequences; 25% to 30% appear just once. The ten largest make up roughly 20% of the sample. Sequenced sample: blood. These TCRs come from a woman between 65 and 79 years old in good health.

About this clonotype itself: Germline is not matched at one junction end, which may reflect a read error. The chain combines TRBV12-5 with TRBJ2-2; possible D gene TRBD2, 5 bases. The CDR3 covers 12 residues. Germline CDR1 is LGHNT and CDR2 is FRNRAP. CDR3 sequence: CAGGLGAGELFF. The DNA for the CDR3 is TGTGCTGGTGGTTTGGGAGCCGGGGAGCTGTTTTTT.

This clonotype was observed a few times. The chain recombines TRBV20-1 with TRBJ1-2; D remains unclear. Deletions cut 1 base from V and 4 bases from J, with 10 bases between. The CDR3 is 13 amino acids. From germline, CDR1 is DFQATT and CDR2 SNEGSKA (reference sequence). The DNA of the CDR3 is TGCAGTGCTAGAGGGTTAGATTTCTATGGCTACACCTTC. It encodes CSARGLDFYGYTF.

This clonotype was seen a handful of times. This rearrangement joins TRBV6-1 to TRBJ1-3; D is uncertain. Trimming cost V 5 bases and J 2 bases, with 25 bases left between them. The CDR3 is 19 residues long. Germline assignment: CDR1 MNHNS and CDR2 SASEGT. In nucleotides, the CDR3 is TGTGCCAGCAGTCCGATACAGCTTCGAACCGGGTCGGCTGGAAACACCATATATTTT. Translation gives CASSPIQLRTGSAGNTIYF.

In its sample, this clonotype was seen a few times. V and J are TRBV5-1 and TRBJ1-1, with D uncertain. This CDR3 has 15 residues. The germline V gene encodes CDR1 SGHRS and CDR2 YFSETQ. Trimming removed 1 base from V and 11 bases from J, with 21 bases in between. The CDR3 sequence is CASSLRGQKSTVAFF. The DNA of the CDR3 is TGCGCCAGCAGCTTGCGGGGTCAGAAATCCACCGTCGCTTTCTTT.

V is TRBV12-3 or TRBV12-4 and J is TRBJ1-2, with D tentatively TRBD1 (5 bases). CDR3 length: 13 amino acids. Trimming stripped 4 bases from V and 7 bases from J, with 13 bases between. CDR3 amino acids: CASSSGDLFGYTF. The CDR3 DNA reads TGTGCCAGCAGTTCGGGGGACCTTTTTGGCTACACCTTC.

This clonotype occurred a few times. The chain joins TRBV5-1 to TRBJ2-5; D may be TRBD1 (6 bases). Germline CDR1 and CDR2: SGHRS and YFSETQ. The CDR3 contains 14 residues. The V gene lost 1 base and the J gene lost 5 bases, with 12 bases spanning the gap. CDR3 bases: TGCGCCAGCAGCTTGCAGGGGCAGGGTGAGACCCAGTACTTC. It specifies CASSLQGQGETQYF.

The V and J genes are TRBV5-1 and TRBJ2-5, with 11 bases aligning to TRBD2. The CDR3 contains 15 residues. The junction had 7 bases not matched to a gene; V was cut back by 4 bases and J by 5 bases. Germline V gene lookup returns CDR1 SGHRS and CDR2 YFSETQ. CDR3 nucleotide sequence: TGCGCCAGCAGCATAACTAGCGGGGGTTGGGAGACCCAGTACTTC. Residues: CASSITSGGWETQYF.

The CDR3 sequence is CASRKGQGPTYEQYF. CDR3 in DNA: TGTGCCAGCAGAAAGGGACAAGGACCCACCTACGAGCAGTACTTC. The J gene is TRBJ2-7, the V gene TRBV7-2, with a tentative D call TRBD1 (6 bases). CDR1 and CDR2 from the germline V gene are SGHTA and FQGNSA. The V end was cut by 6 bases, the J end by 2 bases, with 17 bases between. There are 15 residues in the CDR3.

V usage is TRBV7-8 and J usage is TRBJ1-6; D is uncertain. V shed 7 bases and J shed 8 bases, with 6 bases lying between them. The CDR3 covers 11 residues. From germline, CDR1 is SGHVS and CDR2 FQNEAQ. As DNA, the CDR3 is TGTGCCAGCAACCTGGATTCACCCCTCCACTTT. This translates into CASNLDSPLHF.

The sample holds one count of this clonotype. The chain combines TRBV4-1 with TRBJ1-1; D is uncertain. V lost 0 bases and J lost 1, with 3 bases in between. Germline CDR1 is MGHRA and CDR2 is YSYEKL. The CDR3 totals 13 residues. The CDR3 reads CASSQEPNTEAFF. The CDR3 DNA follows: TGCGCCAGCAGCCAAGAGCCGAACACTGAAGCTTTCTTT.

The V call is TRBV12-3 or TRBV12-4, the J call TRBJ2-7, with D uncertain. The CDR3 has 14 amino acids. V gave up 1 base and J gave up 3 bases, with 10 bases separating them. CDR3 in DNA: TGTGCCAGCAGTTTAGTGGCAGCCTACTACGAGCAGTACTTC. Its protein product is CASSLVAAYYEQYF.

Comment on this clonotype: The CDR3 does not close with the conserved phenylalanine or tryptophan, likely indicating a read error. CDR3 protein: CASSLSDGYTL. The CDR3 region has the DNA TGTGCCAGCAGCTTAAGTGATGGCTACACCCTC. The chain uses TRBV7-2 and TRBJ1-2, with D uncertain. Per the germline V gene, CDR1 is SGHTA and CDR2 is FQGNSA. CDR3 length: 11 residues. Trimming removed 2 bases from V and 6 bases from J, with 4 bases in between.

The V call is TRBV6-2 or TRBV6-3, the J call TRBJ2-5; D is possibly TRBD1 (6 bases). This CDR3 has 15 amino acids. The germline CDR1 and CDR2 sequences are MNHEY and SVGEGT. V lost 0 bases to trimming and J lost 2 bases, with 10 bases between them. CDR3 DNA: TGTGCCAGCAGTTACTCACCCCAGGGGCAAGAGACCCAGTACTTC. It translates to CASSYSPQGQETQYF.

The chain employs TRBV20-1 and TRBJ2-5; D gene ambiguous. Germline V CDR1 and CDR2: DFQATT, SNEGSKA (reference sequence). V was pared by 0 bases and J by 13 bases, with 15 bases between. CDR3 length: 12 amino acids. CDR3: CSARDRYDPSYF. For the CDR3, the DNA is TGCAGTGCTAGAGATCGGTACGATCCTTCGTACTTC.